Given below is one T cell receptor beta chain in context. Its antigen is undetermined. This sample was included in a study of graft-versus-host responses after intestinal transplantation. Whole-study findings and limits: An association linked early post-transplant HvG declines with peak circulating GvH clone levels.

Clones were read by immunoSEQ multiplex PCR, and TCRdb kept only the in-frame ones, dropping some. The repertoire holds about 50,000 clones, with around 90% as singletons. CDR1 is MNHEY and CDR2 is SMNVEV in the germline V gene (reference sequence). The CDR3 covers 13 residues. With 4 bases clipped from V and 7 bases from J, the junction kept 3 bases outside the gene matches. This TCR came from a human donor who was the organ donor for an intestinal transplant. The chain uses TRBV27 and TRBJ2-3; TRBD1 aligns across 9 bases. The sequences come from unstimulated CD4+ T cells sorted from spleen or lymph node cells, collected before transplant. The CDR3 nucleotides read TGTGCCAGCAGTTCACAGGGGGCACATACGCAGTATTTT. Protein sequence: CASSSQGAHTQYF.